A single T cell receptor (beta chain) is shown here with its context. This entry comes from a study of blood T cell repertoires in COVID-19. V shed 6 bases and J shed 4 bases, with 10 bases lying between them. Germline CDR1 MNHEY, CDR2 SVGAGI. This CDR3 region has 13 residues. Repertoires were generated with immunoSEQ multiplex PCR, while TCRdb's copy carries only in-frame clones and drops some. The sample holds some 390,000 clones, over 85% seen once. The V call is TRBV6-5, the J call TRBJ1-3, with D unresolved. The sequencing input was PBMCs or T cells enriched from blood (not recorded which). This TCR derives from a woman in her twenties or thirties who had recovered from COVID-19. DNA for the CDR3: TGTGCCAGCAGGTTTGGTAGCGGAAACACCATATATTTT. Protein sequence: CASRFGSGNTIYF.